Presented here are 2 T cell receptor beta chains from one specimen sequenced in a study of T cells in Graves' hyperthyroidism and ophthalmopathy. The CDR3 regions of TCR beta were amplified from RNA transcripts. Using the HTBI primer set, a first-round RT-PCR was run on the TCR CDR3. Each CDR3 protein is one row after TCRdb ran MiXCR on the multiplex PCR reads. The sample lists approximately 400,000 distinct CDR3 sequences, about 14% occurring once. Sequenced sample: blood. These receptor sequences come from a woman aged 30 to 39 with Graves' ophthalmopathy.

The rearrangement uses TRBV9 and TRBJ2-3, with D perhaps TRBD2 (5 bases). The CDR3 is made up of 14 amino acids. Trimming removed 4 bases at V and 2 bases at J, with 11 bases between. Germline loops: CDR1 SGDLS, CDR2 YYNGEE. The CDR3 reads CASSPDGNTDTQYF. The CDR3 DNA reads TGTGCCAGCAGCCCGGACGGGAACACAGATACGCAGTATTTT.

This clonotype was counted many times. The chain has TRBV11-1 and TRBJ2-6, with D unclear. The germline V gene has CDR1 SGHAT and CDR2 FQDESV (reference sequence). This CDR3 contains 15 residues. Trimming shortened V by 6 bases and J by 0 bases, and 9 bases separated the two germline ends. The CDR3 bases are TGTGCCAGCAGGCCCAGGTTCTCTGGGGCCAACGTCCTGACTTTC. Translating gives CASRPRFSGANVLTF.